The 29 T cell receptor beta chains in this list originate from one sample, sequenced in a study of blood T cell repertoires in COVID-19. The table came from immunoSEQ multiplex PCR; TCRdb's copy has only in-frame clones and leaves some out. The sample contains approximately 200,000 clones, almost 90% of which appear only once. Material: peripheral blood. The receptors come from a woman aged 55-70 years with acute or convalescent COVID-19.

The J gene is TRBJ2-7, the V gene TRBV27, with TRBD1 identical over 9 bases. The CDR3 length is 15 residues. V gave up 2 bases and J gave up 5 bases; unmatched junction bases: 7. The germline V gene encodes CDR1 MNHEY and CDR2 SMNVEV (reference sequence). DNA of the CDR3: TGTGCCAGCAGTTTAAGGGACAGGGTCCCCCACGAGCAGTACTTC. This encodes CASSLRDRVPHEQYF.

This clone has only a few counts. Other DNA sequences in the sample encode the same CDR3. The genes are TRBV20-1 and TRBJ1-1; no clear D gene. The germline V gene has CDR1 DFQATT and CDR2 SNEGSKA (reference sequence). This CDR3 region has 11 residues. V shed 5 bases and J shed 5 bases, with 9 bases lying between them. The CDR3 loop reads CSAPRETEAFF. CDR3 sequence (DNA): TGCAGTGCTCCTAGGGAGACTGAAGCTTTCTTT.

The CDR3 sequence is CASSLDGGQGGDQPQHF. DNA of the CDR3: TGTGCCAGCAGCTTAGACGGGGGACAGGGAGGGGATCAGCCCCAGCATTTT. This chain links TRBV7-9 with TRBJ1-5; 9 bases agree with TRBD1. The V gene's germline CDR1 is SEHNR and CDR2 FQNEAQ (reference sequence). This CDR3 region has 17 residues. Trimming at V came to 1 base and at J to 5 bases, leaving 9 bases not matched to a gene.

A few counts support this clone. The chain has TRBV12-1 and TRBJ1-2. TRBV12-1 is shown as a pseudogene. This CDR3 contains 11 residues. The CDR3 region has the DNA TGTGCCAGCAGCTGCGAGGTTGGCTACACCTTC. Its translation is CASSCEVGYTF.

This clone was detected a few times. The rearrangement links TRBV2 to TRBJ2-1; 9 bases are a match to TRBD2. V shed 7 bases and J 4 bases; nucleotides not matched to a gene: 8. This CDR3 comprises 15 residues. Looked up from germline, CDR1 is SNHLY and CDR2 is FYNNEI. The CDR3 DNA reads as TGTGCCAGCAAAGTGGCGGGAGGGCCTTACAATGAGCAGTTCTTC. This sequence encodes CASKVAGGPYNEQFF.

The genes are TRBV14 and TRBJ2-6; the D gene is possibly TRBD1 (5 bases). With 5 bases removed from V and 5 bases from J, the gap between germline ends came to 7 bases. Germline V gene data show CDR1 as SGHDN and CDR2 as FVKESK. The CDR3 spans 13 residues. As DNA, the CDR3 is TGTGCCAGCAGCTACAGGTGGGCCAACGTCCTGACTTTC. As protein: CASSYRWANVLTF.

The rearrangement joins TRBV30 to TRBJ1-6; the match to TRBD1 covers 7 bases. J gave up 9 bases and V 5 bases, and 4 bases lay outside the gene matches. Germline V gene sequence: CDR1 GTSNPN, CDR2 SVGIG (reference sequence). The CDR3 length is 12 residues. CDR3 sequence: CAWGDRSSPLHF. CDR3 in DNA: TGTGCCTGGGGGGACAGAAGTTCACCCCTCCACTTT. Supplemented by reference TRBV30 and TRBJ1-6, the full variable domain reads SQTIHQWPATLVQPVGSPLSLECTVEGTSNPNLYWYRQAAGRGLQLLFYSVGIGQISSEVPQNLSASRPQDRQFILSSKKLLLSDSGFYLCAWGDRSSPLHFGNGTRLTVT.

The chain links TRBV10-3 to TRBJ2-1, with 10 nucleotides matching TRBD1. The V gene's germline CDR1 is ENHRY and CDR2 SYGVKD. The CDR3 loop spans 15 amino acids. J lost 6 bases, V lost 6 bases, and 8 bases had no gene match. The CDR3 spells CAISVGQGVSNEQFF. Here the CDR3 DNA reads TGTGCCATCAGCGTCGGACAGGGGGTTAGCAATGAGCAGTTCTTC.

The V call is TRBV27, the J call TRBJ2-7; D possibly corresponds to TRBD1 (5 bases). This CDR3 has 15 amino acids. Germline V gives CDR1 MNHEY, CDR2 SMNVEV (reference sequence). V was pared by 6 bases and J by 2 bases, with 17 bases between. In nucleotides, the CDR3 is TGTGCCAGCAGCTCCATTTTCAGGGATGCCTACGAGCAGTACTTC. This sequence encodes CASSSIFRDAYEQYF.

The rearrangement joins TRBV6-5 to TRBJ1-5, with D possibly TRBD1 on 5 matching bases. The CDR3 is made up of 13 amino acids. Germline V gene lookup returns CDR1 MNHEY and CDR2 SVGAGI. Trimming left V 4 bases short and J 9 bases short, with 13 bases between. DNA of the CDR3: TGTGCCAGCAGTTTCCAGGAGGGGCGGCCCCAGCATTTT. Translating it yields CASSFQEGRPQHF.

The genes are TRBV18 and TRBJ1-2, with D possibly being TRBD1 (5 bases). V lost 2 bases and J lost 8, with 9 bases in between. Germline V gene data show CDR1 as KGHSH and CDR2 as LQKENI. The CDR3 has 12 amino acids. The CDR3 here is CASSPGGDGYTF. Written as DNA, the CDR3 is TGTGCCAGCTCACCAGGGGGGGACGGCTACACCTTC.

This clone came up once. This chain links TRBV7-3 with TRBJ2-5; a weak D match, TRBD1 (6 bases). Germline-derived CDR1 and CDR2 are SGHTA and FQGTGA. V was pared by 1 base and J by 5 bases, with 14 bases between. The CDR3 has 15 residues. CDR3 loop: CASSLNPGVGETQYF. In DNA form, the CDR3 reads TGTGCCAGCAGCTTAAACCCAGGGGTAGGGGAGACCCAGTACTTC.

The gene calls are TRBV4-2 and TRBJ1-6; a weak D match, TRBD1 (6 bases). V was shortened by 0 bases and J by 8 bases, with 8 bases between the two germline ends. From germline, CDR1 is LGHNA and CDR2 YNFKEQ. This CDR3 spans 14 amino acids. CDR3 amino acids: CASSQEPGDSPLHF. CDR3 bases: TGTGCCAGCAGCCAAGAACCAGGGGATTCACCCCTCCACTTT.

This rearrangement joins TRBV9 to TRBJ2-1; 8 nucleotides match TRBD1. In germline, CDR1 is SGDLS, CDR2 YYNGEE. The CDR3 consists of 15 residues. Trimming cost V 3 bases and J 3 bases; bases outside gene matches: 5. The CDR3 sequence: CASSARTGNYNEQFF. Here the CDR3 DNA reads TGTGCCAGCAGCGCCCGGACAGGGAACTACAATGAGCAGTTCTTC.

V is TRBV2 and J is TRBJ1-4; weak D call: TRBD1 (5 bases). Germline V gene lookup returns CDR1 SNHLY and CDR2 FYNNEI. V was trimmed by 6 bases and J by 0 bases, leaving 11 bases between them. The CDR3 length is 15 residues. The CDR3, as DNA: TGTGCCAGCAGGCGGGGCCGAACAACTAATGAAAAACTGTTTTTT. Translation: CASRRGRTTNEKLFF.

The chain employs TRBV28 and TRBJ1-2, with 9 bases that match TRBD1. The J segment lost 3 bases and the V segment lost 6 bases, leaving 5 bases of the junction unmatched. This CDR3 is 14 amino acids long. Germline CDR1 is MDHEN and CDR2 is SYDVKM. CDR3 coding DNA: TGTGCCAGCAGACGGGACAGGGTGGACTATGGCTACACCTTC. It encodes CASRRDRVDYGYTF.

V gene TRBV7-2 combines with J gene TRBJ2-7, with TRBD1 matching 7 bases. CDR1 and CDR2 from the germline V gene are SGHTA and FQGNSA. Germline trimming cut 1 base from V and 0 bases from J; bases unmatched to any gene: 6. CDR3 size: 16 residues. DNA for the CDR3: TGTGCCAGCAGCTTAGTCTCGGGACAGTACTCCTACGAGCAGTACTTC. Protein: CASSLVSGQYSYEQYF. Drawing the rest from reference TRBV7-2 and TRBJ2-7, the complete variable domain is GAGVSQSPSNKVTEKGKDVELRCDPISGHTALYWYRQSLGQGLEFLIYFQGNSAPDKSGLPSDRFSAERTGGSVSTLTIQRTQQEDSAVYLCASSLVSGQYSYEQYFGPGTRLTVT.

The chain combines TRBV19 with TRBJ1-5, with a weak D call TRBD1 (6 bases). Germline CDR1 reads LNHDA; CDR2 reads SQIVND (reference sequence). The CDR3 loop spans 16 amino acids. V was pared by 3 bases and J by 0 bases, with 12 bases between. The chain's CDR3 is CASSMQGLSSNQPQHF. DNA of the CDR3: TGTGCCAGTAGTATGCAGGGGCTAAGTAGCAATCAGCCCCAGCATTTT.

V usage is TRBV29-1 and J usage is TRBJ1-5; 10 bases agree with TRBD1. The CDR3 has 14 amino acids. Germline CDR1 SQVTM, CDR2 ANQGSEA. The ends lost 5 bases at V and 11 bases at J; junction bases unmatched: 12. The CDR3 sequence: CSVFRDRGGSAQHF. The CDR3 region has the DNA TGCAGCGTTTTCCGGGACAGGGGAGGGTCTGCCCAGCATTTT.

V usage is TRBV5-6 and J usage is TRBJ1-5; 10 bases are a match to TRBD1. V dropped 4 bases and J dropped 2; count of bases not matched to a gene: 12. The CDR3 covers 18 residues. In germline, CDR1 is SGHDT, CDR2 YYEEEE. CDR3 in DNA: TGTGCCAGCAGCCGCCGGGACAGGGGATTGAAGGGCAATCAGCCCCAGCATTTT. Translating gives CASSRRDRGLKGNQPQHF.

The chain's CDR3 is CASSIGLAGVGEQFF. The CDR3 DNA sequence: TGTGCCAGTAGTATAGGACTAGCGGGAGTTGGGGAGCAGTTCTTC. The V and J genes are TRBV19 and TRBJ2-1, with 12 bases matching TRBD2. Looked up from germline, CDR1 is LNHDA and CDR2 is SQIVND (reference sequence). The junction had 5 bases not matched to a gene; V was cut back by 1 base and J by 10 bases. The CDR3 loop spans 15 amino acids.

This chain connects TRBV10-3 to TRBJ2-2, with 8 bases fitting TRBD1. The CDR3 is 17 residues long. CDR1 is ENHRY and CDR2 is SYGVKD in the germline V gene. The junction had 5 bases not matched to a gene; V was cut back by 1 base and J by 1 base. CDR3: CAISEFAGTGNTGELFF. The CDR3 DNA reads as TGTGCCATCAGTGAGTTCGCGGGGACAGGGAACACCGGGGAGCTGTTTTTT.

V is TRBV6-6 and J is TRBJ1-1; D remains ambiguous. V dropped 6 bases and J dropped 3 bases, with 20 bases sitting between them. The CDR3 is made up of 16 amino acids. Germline loops: CDR1 MNHNY, CDR2 SVGAGI (reference sequence). CDR3 nucleotide sequence: TGTGCCAGCAGCCCCGCCGGAGGGTGGGAGGACACTGAAGCTTTCTTT. It specifies CASSPAGGWEDTEAFF.

The chain couples TRBV30 to TRBJ2-1, with D perhaps matching TRBD2 (5 bases). V dropped 3 bases and J dropped 0 bases, with 15 bases sitting between them. The CDR3 length is 16 residues. The germline gives CDR1 GTSNPN, CDR2 SVGIG (reference sequence). The CDR3 sequence: CAWSFIRGSSYNEQFF. For the CDR3, the DNA is TGTGCCTGGAGCTTCATACGGGGAAGCTCCTACAATGAGCAGTTCTTC.

The chain uses TRBV5-5 and TRBJ2-1, with D perhaps TRBD2 (6 bases). The CDR3 totals 16 residues. Germline lookup yields CDR1 SGHKS and CDR2 YYEKEE (reference sequence). V lost 4 bases to trimming and J lost 0 bases, with 14 bases between them. The CDR3 sequence: CASSRVRGSSYNEQFF. The CDR3 nucleotides read TGTGCCAGCAGCCGCGTCCGGGGGAGCTCCTACAATGAGCAGTTCTTC.

The chain links TRBV5-4 to TRBJ2-5; D perhaps matches TRBD1 (6 bases). V was shortened by 2 bases and J by 1 base, with 9 bases between the two germline ends. The germline gives CDR1 SGHNT, CDR2 YYREEE (reference sequence). The CDR3 extends over 14 amino acids. The CDR3 sequence: CASSLGTFQETQYF. CDR3 coding DNA: TGTGCCAGCAGCTTAGGGACATTCCAAGAGACCCAGTACTTC.

This sequence joins TRBV18 and TRBJ1-2, with a possible D match to TRBD1 (5 bases). The CDR3 sequence is 19 residues long. Germline CDR1 is KGHSH and CDR2 is LQKENI. V lost 6 bases and J 0 bases, leaving 26 bases between the germline ends. CDR3 sequence: CASSPVSRVGTSPNYGYTF. The CDR3 bases are TGTGCCAGCTCGCCAGTTAGCAGGGTAGGGACTTCGCCTAACTATGGCTACACCTTC.

This chain joins TRBV4-2 and TRBJ2-1, with 7 nucleotides matching TRBD2. The CDR3 contains 19 residues. The trim removed 4 bases at V and 5 bases at J, leaving 20 bases unmatched. Germline values: CDR1 LGHNA, CDR2 YNFKEQ. The CDR3 sequence: CASSPWGGQQRNLNNEQFF. DNA of the CDR3: TGTGCCAGCAGCCCCTGGGGAGGGCAGCAACGTAACCTCAACAATGAGCAGTTCTTC.

J is TRBJ2-6 and V is TRBV9; 8 bases align to TRBD1. CDR3 length equals 19 residues. After removal of 4 bases from V and 0 bases from J, the junction contained 12 bases not matched to a gene. Germline CDR1 and CDR2: SGDLS and YYNGEE. Here the CDR3 reads CASSPDRTGRPSGANVLTF. In DNA, the CDR3 is TGTGCCAGCAGCCCCGACCGGACAGGGAGGCCCTCTGGGGCCAACGTCCTGACTTTC.